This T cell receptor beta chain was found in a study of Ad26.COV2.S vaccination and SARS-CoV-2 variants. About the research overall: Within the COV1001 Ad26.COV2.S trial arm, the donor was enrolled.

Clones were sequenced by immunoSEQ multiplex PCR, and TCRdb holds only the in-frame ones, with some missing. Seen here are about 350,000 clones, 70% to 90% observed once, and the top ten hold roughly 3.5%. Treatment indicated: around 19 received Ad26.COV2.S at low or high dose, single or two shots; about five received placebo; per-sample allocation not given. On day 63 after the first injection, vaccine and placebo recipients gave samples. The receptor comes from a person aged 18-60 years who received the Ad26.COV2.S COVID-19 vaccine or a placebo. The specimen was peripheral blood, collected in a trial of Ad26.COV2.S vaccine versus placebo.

The DNA for the CDR3 is TGTGCCAGCAGCTTAGACGGCTTAGACAGTAACTATGGCTACACCTTC. Its protein product is CASSLDGLDSNYGYTF. V gene TRBV11-2 combines with J gene TRBJ1-2; D perhaps matches TRBD1 (5 bases). This CDR3 is built from 16 residues. The V end lost 0 bases, the J end lost 1 base, and 12 bases lay between the germline ends. The V gene's germline CDR1 is SGHAT and CDR2 FQNNGV.